Below, 17 T cell receptor beta chains from the same sample are listed, as sequenced in a study of shared clonotypes between healthy human individuals (dated by TCRdb to 2020 to 2021). Libraries were made using the immunoSEQ multiplex PCR assay. Held by TCRdb, this immuneACCESS table contains in-frame sequences only and omits some clones. Under half of the omission traces to an unresolved V gene where checked; the cause of the rest is unknown. Across this sample there are some 980,000 clones, with 76% seen only once. Roughly 1.5% of the sample is taken by the ten largest. The sample consisted of memory CD4+ T cells sorted from blood. In light of the paper, this sample's cell subset or site label describes: CD45RA-negative fraction. All receptors come from a man aged 18 to 29 in good health.

The chain recombines TRBV6-1 with TRBJ1-2; no clear D. This CDR3 has 13 amino acids. V shed 3 bases and J shed 8 bases, with 13 bases lying between them. Germline V gives CDR1 MNHNS, CDR2 SASEGT. The CDR3 loop is CASSDQADGGYTF. CDR3 coding DNA: TGTGCCAGCAGTGATCAGGCCGATGGGGGCTACACCTTC.

V gene TRBV7-6 combines with J gene TRBJ2-5; D perhaps matches TRBD2 (6 bases). This CDR3 contains 12 residues. Germline V lookup: CDR1 SGHVS, CDR2 FNYEAQ. Trimming left V 4 bases short and J 5 bases short, with 8 bases between. The CDR3 DNA reads TGTGCCAGCAGCTCTCGGGGGGAGACCCAGTACTTC. The encoded protein is CASSSRGETQYF.

This clone was recorded a few times. CDR3 in DNA: TGTGCCAGTAGTATAGATCTGACTAGCGGGAGGCGGGAGACCCAGTACTTC. Its protein is CASSIDLTSGRRETQYF. This chain connects TRBV19 to TRBJ2-5; 13 bases fit TRBD2. Germline trimming cut 0 bases from V and 5 bases from J; bases unmatched to any gene: 6. This CDR3 region has 17 residues. Germline V lookup: CDR1 LNHDA, CDR2 SQIVND (reference sequence). The full variable domain, with the rest looked up from reference TRBV19 and TRBJ2-5, is DGGITQSPKYLFRKEGQNVTLSCEQNLNHDAMYWYRQDPGQGLRLIYYSQIVNDFQKGDIAEGYSVSREKKESFPLTVTSAQKNPTAFYLCASSIDLTSGRRETQYFGPGTRLLVL.

Only a few counts were recorded for this clone. Different DNA sequences within this sample yield the same CDR3. The chain has TRBV6-6 and TRBJ2-7; D remains ambiguous. Trimming took off 5 bases at V and 2 bases at J, with 7 bases between the two ends. Germline-derived CDR1 and CDR2 are MNHNY and SVGAGI (reference sequence). The CDR3 has 12 residues. In DNA form, the CDR3 reads TGTGCCAGCAGTCCCTTGACCTACGAGCAGTACTTC. Translated, it gives CASSPLTYEQYF.

Regarding this clone: A far larger clone differs by one base, so this is likely a read error. V is TRBV25-1 and J is TRBJ1-2; 9 nucleotides align to TRBD1. The CDR3 is made up of 13 amino acids. The J segment lost 4 bases and the V segment lost 8 bases, leaving 5 bases of the junction unmatched. Germline V gives CDR1 MGHDK, CDR2 SYGVNS. CDR3 nucleotides: TGTGCCAGCCGCCCGGGACAGGGCTATGGCTACACCTTC. Translating gives CASRPGQGYGYTF.

The table lists this clone with a count of one. Other DNA sequences in this sample translate to the same CDR3. The chain recombines TRBV18 with TRBJ2-2, with TRBD2 as a possible D gene (6 bases). Germline loops: CDR1 KGHSH, CDR2 LQKENI. Trimming shortened V by 3 bases and J by 0 bases, and 8 bases separated the two germline ends. This CDR3 is 15 amino acids long. CDR3: CASSPGGTNTGELFF. CDR3 nucleotides: TGTGCCAGCTCACCGGGCGGGACGAACACCGGGGAGCTGTTTTTT.

In this sample, this clone turned up once. The chain uses TRBV30 and TRBJ1-2, with 10 positions matching TRBD1. Germline V gene sequence: CDR1 GTSNPN, CDR2 SVGIG (reference sequence). The CDR3 runs to 13 residues. After removal of 1 base from V and 8 bases from J, the junction contained 4 bases not matched to a gene. In nucleotides, the CDR3 is TGTGCCTGGAGTGAGAGACAGGGGGCGGGCTACACCTTC. This sequence encodes CAWSERQGAGYTF.

This chain uses TRBV2 with TRBJ2-3; D is ambiguous. The length of the CDR3 is 13 residues. Germline V gene sequence: CDR1 SNHLY, CDR2 FYNNEI. The V end was cut by 8 bases, the J end by 1 base, with 10 bases between. CDR3 nucleotide sequence: TGTGCCAGCCTGAGAAGGCGCACAGATACGCAGTATTTT. Amino acids: CASLRRRTDTQYF. Supplemented by reference TRBV2 and TRBJ2-3, the full variable domain reads EPEVTQTPSHQVTQMGQEVILRCVPISNHLYFYWYRQILGQKVEFLVSFYNNEISEKSEIFDDQFSVERPDGSNFTLKIRSTKLEDSAMYFCASLRRRTDTQYFGPGTRLTVL.

V is TRBV18 and J is TRBJ2-1, with 8 nucleotides matching TRBD2. Germline CDR1 is KGHSH and CDR2 is LQKENI. The CDR3 length is 15 residues. With V trimmed by 3 bases and J by 7 bases, 8 bases remained unmatched. This chain's CDR3 is CASSPSGTRGNEQFF. In DNA form, the CDR3 reads TGTGCCAGCTCACCTTCCGGGACTAGGGGTAATGAGCAGTTCTTC.

This clone was counted a few times. This CDR3 is CAIREEGTLQLNTEAFF. CDR3 in DNA: TGTGCCATCAGAGAAGAAGGGACTCTCCAACTGAACACTGAAGCTTTCTTT. The chain joins TRBV10-3 to TRBJ1-1; D is perhaps TRBD1 (5 bases). Looked up from germline, CDR1 is ENHRY and CDR2 is SYGVKD. The length of the CDR3 is 17 residues. With 6 bases removed from V and 0 bases from J, the gap between germline ends came to 20 bases.

The chain has TRBV7-2 and TRBJ1-4; a weak D match, TRBD1 (6 bases). The CDR3 length is 16 residues. Trimming cost V 0 bases and J 3 bases, with 11 bases left between them. Germline V gives CDR1 SGHTA, CDR2 FQGNSA. DNA for the CDR3: TGTGCCAGCAGCTTAGCAGGGGGGAAGTCTAATGAAAAACTGTTTTTT. This encodes CASSLAGGKSNEKLFF.

The rearrangement joins TRBV7-9 to TRBJ1-2; D gene ambiguous. Trimming removed 5 bases at V and 8 bases at J, with 12 bases between. This CDR3 comprises 12 residues. Germline V gene sequence: CDR1 SEHNR, CDR2 FQNEAQ (reference sequence). The CDR3 sequence: CASSLSEGGYTF. CDR3 sequence (DNA): TGTGCCAGCAGCCTATCGGAGGGAGGCTACACCTTC.

The chain joins TRBV30 to TRBJ1-1; D unresolved. V lost 4 bases to trimming and J lost 1 base, with 10 bases between them. The V gene's germline CDR1 is GTSNPN and CDR2 SVGIG (reference sequence). This CDR3 spans 13 amino acids. Here the CDR3 reads CAWKGGGNTEAFF. CDR3 in DNA: TGTGCCTGGAAGGGTGGAGGGAACACTGAAGCTTTCTTT.

The chain uses TRBV5-1 and TRBJ1-5; a weak D match, TRBD1 (5 bases). The CDR3 is 17 residues long. V lost 6 bases, J lost 0 bases, and 19 bases lay in between. CDR1 is SGHRS, CDR2 YFSETQ, per germline. The CDR3 reads CASTQNQKGDSNQPQHF. The CDR3 nucleotides are TGCGCCAGCACCCAGAATCAAAAAGGGGATAGCAATCAGCCCCAGCATTTT. Variable domain in full (rest from reference TRBV5-1 and TRBJ1-5): KAGVTQTPRYLIKTRGQQVTLSCSPISGHRSVSWYQQTPGQGLQFLFEYFSETQRNKGNFPGRFSGRQFSNSRSEMNVSTLELGDSALYLCASTQNQKGDSNQPQHFGDGTRLSIL.

Turning to this clone: The sample holds other DNA sequences that translate to the same CDR3. The chain recombines TRBV5-1 with TRBJ1-2, with a weak D call TRBD1 (5 bases). V dropped 0 bases and J dropped 2 bases, with 8 bases sitting between them. This CDR3 is 14 amino acids long. CDR1 SGHRS and CDR2 YFSETQ come from the germline V gene. The CDR3, as DNA: TGCGCCAGCAGCTTGGAAGCAGGGAACTATGGCTACACCTTC. Protein product: CASSLEAGNYGYTF.

The sample holds a few counts of this clone. The same CDR3 also results from other DNA sequences found in this sample. The J gene is TRBJ1-5, the V gene TRBV28, with D tentatively TRBD1 (6 bases). The CDR3 runs to 15 residues. Germline V CDR1 and CDR2: MDHEN, SYDVKM. Trimming removed 3 bases at V and 3 bases at J, with 12 bases between. The CDR3 loop is CASSLGGQNNQPQHF. The CDR3 DNA sequence: TGTGCCAGCAGTTTGGGTGGACAGAACAATCAGCCCCAGCATTTT.

The rearrangement uses TRBV6-5 and TRBJ1-2; maybe TRBD1 (5 bases). Per germline, CDR1 MNHEY and CDR2 SVGAGI. V lost 9 bases and J 6 bases, leaving 11 bases between the germline ends. This CDR3 is 11 amino acids long. The CDR3 sequence is CASHGGDGYTF. The DNA for the CDR3 is TGTGCCAGTCACGGGGGGGATGGCTACACCTTC.